These 25 T cell receptor beta chains came from one sample sequenced in a study of blood T cell repertoires in COVID-19. Profiled with immunoSEQ multiplex PCR; TCRdb holds only in-frame clones, not every one. The sample contains 68,000 or so clones, 89% of which appear only once. The source material was peripheral blood. The origin of the receptors is a man aged 45-60 years with active COVID-19.

V gene TRBV29-1 combines with J gene TRBJ2-7; perhaps TRBD2 as D (5 bases). CDR3 size: 15 residues. The V end was cut by 4 bases, the J end by 0 bases, with 16 bases between. Germline V gene lookup returns CDR1 SQVTM and CDR2 ANQGSEA. Here the CDR3 DNA reads TGCAGCGTTGTGTTTCCAGGTACTAGCTCCTACGAGCAGTACTTC. Translating it yields CSVVFPGTSSYEQYF.

The chain is built from TRBV5-1 and TRBJ2-3, with D possibly being TRBD2 (5 bases). CDR3 length: 14 amino acids. Germline V gene lookup returns CDR1 SGHRS and CDR2 YFSETQ. V was trimmed by 1 base and J by 2 bases, leaving 8 bases between them. The CDR3, as DNA: TGCGCCAGCAGCTTGAGCGGATCCACAGATACGCAGTATTTT. Its translation: CASSLSGSTDTQYF.

This rearrangement joins TRBV18 to TRBJ1-2; TRBD1 is a possible D gene (6 bases). V was cut by 4 bases and J by 0 bases, with 12 bases left in between. There are 15 residues in the CDR3. Looked up from germline, CDR1 is KGHSH and CDR2 is LQKENI. The CDR3 nucleotides are TGTGCCAGCTCACTAGGACAGACTACTAACTATGGCTACACCTTC. Amino acid sequence: CASSLGQTTNYGYTF.

In this sample, this clone turned up a few times. This chain joins TRBV4-1 and TRBJ1-5; 8 nucleotides line up with TRBD1. This CDR3 has 15 amino acids. Losses at the gene ends were 4 bases for V and 5 bases for J; bases not matched to a gene: 7. CDR1 MGHRA and CDR2 YSYEKL come from the germline V gene. The CDR3 reads CASSPPTGVYQPQHF. The CDR3 DNA sequence: TGCGCCAGCAGCCCCCCGACAGGGGTTTATCAGCCCCAGCATTTT.

The gene calls are TRBV5-4 and TRBJ2-1, with 8 bases aligning to TRBD1. The V segment lost 5 bases and the J segment 2 bases; nucleotides outside the gene matches: 3. Germline V CDR1 and CDR2: SGHNT, YYREEE (reference sequence). This CDR3 contains 14 residues. CDR3 region: CASRQTGAYNEQFF. CDR3 DNA: TGTGCCAGCAGACAGACAGGGGCCTACAATGAGCAGTTCTTC.

This clone came up once. V is TRBV3-1 (or the pseudogene TRBV3-2) and J is TRBJ2-7, with D possibly TRBD1 on 6 matching bases. Trimming cost V 0 bases and J 3 bases, with 18 bases left between them. Germline values: CDR1 LGHDT, CDR2 YNNKEL (reference sequence). The CDR3 spans 17 residues. DNA for the CDR3: TGTGCCAGCAGCCAAGATTTCGGTCAGGGGATCTACTACGAGCAGTACTTC. Translation gives CASSQDFGQGIYYEQYF.

The rearrangement joins TRBV10-1 to TRBJ1-4; perhaps TRBD1 as D (5 bases). This CDR3 has 14 amino acids. Germline V gives CDR1 WNHNN, CDR2 SYGVQD (reference sequence). The V and J ends lost 6 bases and 8 bases respectively, with 16 bases between them. The CDR3 sequence: CASSSGSRGEKLFF. For the CDR3, the DNA is TGCGCCAGCAGCTCCGGGTCTCGGGGGGAAAAACTGTTTTTT.

The chain links TRBV3-1 (or the pseudogene TRBV3-2) to TRBJ1-2; D remains unclear. V shed 0 bases and J shed 7 bases, with 6 bases lying between them. This CDR3 has 12 residues. From germline, CDR1 is LGHDT and CDR2 YNNKEL (reference sequence). This CDR3 reads CASSQERAGYTF. The DNA of the CDR3 is TGTGCCAGCAGCCAAGAGAGGGCTGGCTACACCTTC.

The DNA of the CDR3 is TGTGCCAGCAGGGGGACAGGGTCTGAAAAACTGTTTTTT. Translated, it gives CASRGTGSEKLFF. The chain recombines TRBV2 with TRBJ1-4; 9 bases align to TRBD1. The germline CDR1 and CDR2 sequences are SNHLY and FYNNEI. V was clipped by 6 bases and J by 7 bases; unmatched bases: 3. This CDR3 region has 13 residues.

The V gene is TRBV30, the J gene TRBJ1-2; no firm D call. CDR1 and CDR2 (germline): GTSNPN, SVGIG (reference sequence). This CDR3 contains 12 residues. The V and J ends lost 4 bases and 4 bases respectively, with 10 bases between them. This CDR3 reads CAWKREAYGYTF. CDR3 nucleotide sequence: TGTGCCTGGAAGAGGGAGGCCTATGGCTACACCTTC.

By share, this clone counts as medium-sized. The V gene is TRBV29-1, the J gene TRBJ1-2; D gene uncertain. Trimming took 1 base from V and 8 from J, leaving 11 bases between them. Germline V gene sequence: CDR1 SQVTM, CDR2 ANQGSEA. The CDR3 sequence is 12 residues long. CDR3 sequence (DNA): TGCAGCGTTGAAGTGACGGGGTGGGGCTACACCTTC. Its translation: CSVEVTGWGYTF.

This clone came up a few times. The chain joins TRBV14 to TRBJ2-4; 7 nucleotides line up with TRBD1. The CDR3 consists of 14 residues. Germline CDR1 reads SGHDN; CDR2 reads FVKESK. With 1 base clipped from V and 10 bases from J, the junction kept 7 bases outside the gene matches. CDR3 nucleotide sequence: TGTGCCAGCAGCCAAGTCCGGGACAGTGATATTCAGTACTTC. Translating gives CASSQVRDSDIQYF. Full variable domain (missing parts from reference TRBV14 and TRBJ2-4): EAGVTQFPSHSVIEKGQTVTLRCDPISGHDNLYWYRRVMGKEIKFLLHFVKESKQDESGMPNNRFLAERTGGTYSTLKVQPAELEDSGVYFCASSQVRDSDIQYFGAGTRLSVL.

The chain recombines TRBV20-1 with TRBJ2-6; D is perhaps TRBD2 (5 bases). CDR3 length equals 15 residues. V was clipped by 3 bases and J by 4 bases, with 13 bases between them. Germline V gene data show CDR1 as DFQATT and CDR2 as SNEGSKA (reference sequence). CDR3 DNA sequence: TGCAGTGCTAGTCGGGGTTCAGACGGGGCCAACGTCCTGACTTTC. As protein: CSASRGSDGANVLTF.

The chain joins TRBV2 to TRBJ2-7; possibly TRBD2 for D (5 bases). Trimming removed 1 base at V and 2 bases at J, with 12 bases between. The CDR3 contains 15 residues. CDR1 and CDR2 (germline): SNHLY, FYNNEI. The DNA of the CDR3 is TGTGCCAGCAGTGAAGGGCTAGCTGCAGCCTACGAGCAGTACTTC. This codes for CASSEGLAAAYEQYF.

The rearrangement joins TRBV6-5 to TRBJ1-1; 7 nucleotides align to TRBD1. This CDR3 contains 14 residues. V gave up 6 bases and J gave up 0 bases; unmatched junction bases: 4. Looked up from germline, CDR1 is MNHEY and CDR2 is SVGAGI. The CDR3 DNA reads as TGTGCCAGCAGATGGGACAGTATGAACACTGAAGCTTTCTTT. Amino acid sequence: CASRWDSMNTEAFF.

This chain links TRBV2 with TRBJ1-2; D gene unclear. V was shortened by 7 bases and J by 1 base, with 10 bases between the two germline ends. In germline, CDR1 is SNHLY, CDR2 FYNNEI. The CDR3 covers 13 residues. This CDR3 is CASIAGVNYGYTF. CDR3 bases: TGTGCCAGCATAGCCGGGGTTAACTATGGCTACACCTTC. Full variable domain (rest looked up from reference TRBV2 and TRBJ1-2): EPEVTQTPSHQVTQMGQEVILRCVPISNHLYFYWYRQILGQKVEFLVSFYNNEISEKSEIFDDQFSVERPDGSNFTLKIRSTKLEDSAMYFCASIAGVNYGYTFGSGTRLTVV.

The rearrangement links TRBV3-1 (or the pseudogene TRBV3-2) to TRBJ1-1; possibly TRBD1 for D (5 bases). The germline V gene has CDR1 LGHDT and CDR2 YNNKEL (reference sequence). V dropped 1 base and J dropped 1 base, with 16 bases sitting between them. The CDR3 has 17 amino acids. The CDR3 region has the DNA TGTGCCAGCAGCCAAGGAAGGGAGAGGGGAGGGAACACTGAAGCTTTCTTT. Protein sequence: CASSQGRERGGNTEAFF.

This chain connects TRBV27 to TRBJ2-1; 12 bases map to TRBD1. The germline V gene has CDR1 MNHEY and CDR2 SMNVEV (reference sequence). The CDR3 sequence is 16 residues long. V shed 4 bases, J shed 7 bases, and the junction held 8 bases outside the gene matches. CDR3 in amino acids: CASSSTGTGGRNEQFF. The CDR3 bases are TGTGCCAGCAGTTCAACCGGGACAGGGGGCCGAAATGAGCAGTTCTTC.

This chain uses TRBV7-9 with TRBJ1-3; 8 bases are a match to TRBD1. The CDR3 length is 17 residues. V shed 2 bases, J shed 1 base, and the junction held 7 bases outside the gene matches. Per germline, CDR1 SEHNR and CDR2 FQNEAQ (reference sequence). CDR3 DNA: TGTGCCAGCAGCTTACTCCGGACAGGGCGGTCTGGAAACACCATATATTTT. It is translated as CASSLLRTGRSGNTIYF.

The V call is TRBV4-1, the J call TRBJ2-3; 8 bases line up with TRBD2. CDR1 is MGHRA, CDR2 YSYEKL, per germline. The CDR3 consists of 16 residues. V shed 1 base and J 5 bases; nucleotides not matched to a gene: 8. Here the CDR3 DNA reads TGCGCCAGCAGCCAAGTGGGTAGCAGCGGGAGAGATACGCAGTATTTT. Protein sequence: CASSQVGSSGRDTQYF.

In its sample, this clone was seen a few times. The chain couples TRBV2 to TRBJ1-5; D possibly corresponds to TRBD1 (6 bases). Trimming removed 3 bases from V and 4 bases from J, with 22 bases in between. CDR1 and CDR2 (germline): SNHLY, FYNNEI. CDR3 length: 18 amino acids. CDR3 in amino acids: CASSDDFILDRNNQPQHF. DNA of the CDR3: TGTGCCAGCAGTGACGACTTTATCCTAGACAGGAATAATCAGCCCCAGCATTTT.

The rearrangement joins TRBV15 to TRBJ1-3, with no clear D. Germline V gene sequence: CDR1 LNHNV, CDR2 YYDKDF (reference sequence). This CDR3 is built from 13 residues. Trimming removed 8 bases from V and 3 bases from J, with 11 bases in between. The CDR3 loop reads CATGDLGGNTIYF. The CDR3 DNA sequence: TGTGCCACCGGAGACTTGGGTGGAAACACCATATATTTT.

The V and J genes are TRBV6-5 and TRBJ1-1; 8 nucleotides agree with TRBD1. Germline trimming cut 8 bases from V and 2 bases from J; bases unmatched to any gene: 4. Germline CDR1 and CDR2: MNHEY and SVGAGI. The CDR3 has 13 amino acids. CDR3 nucleotide sequence: TGTGCCAGCCAGACAGGGGCTAACACTGAAGCTTTCTTT. Protein sequence: CASQTGANTEAFF.

J is TRBJ1-3 and V is TRBV7-2; unclear D gene. Between the trimmed V and J ends, which lost 1 base and 1 base, there was a span of 11 bases. This CDR3 has 16 residues. Germline V lookup: CDR1 SGHTA, CDR2 FQGNSA. CDR3 nucleotides: TGTGCCAGCAGCTTAGGATCCGGGTCTTCTGGAAACACCATATATTTT. It codes for CASSLGSGSSGNTIYF.

The gene calls are TRBV29-1 and TRBJ1-1, with 11 positions matching TRBD1. CDR3 size: 15 residues. Looked up from germline, CDR1 is SQVTM and CDR2 is ANQGSEA. The junction had 6 bases not matched to a gene; V was cut back by 6 bases and J by 0 bases. As DNA, the CDR3 is TGCAGCGTACCGGGACAGGGGGTAGTGAACACTGAAGCTTTCTTT. Translating gives CSVPGQGVVNTEAFF. Combining the CDR3 with reference TRBV29-1 and TRBJ1-1 gives the whole variable domain SAVISQKPSRDICQRGTSLTIQCQVDSQVTMMFWYRQQPGQSLTLIATANQGSEATYESGFVIDKFPISRPNLTFSTLTVSNMSPEDSSIYLCSVPGQGVVNTEAFFGQGTRLTVV.